This T cell receptor (beta chain) comes out of a study of identical twins. Germline values: CDR1 LGHDT, CDR2 YNNKEL (reference sequence). The CDR3 consists of 13 residues. For this clonotype: One end of the junction is discordant with germline, which a read error may explain.

MiXCR was run by TCRdb on the 5' RACE reads, yielding one entry per CDR3 protein. The sample has 1.5 million to 2 million distinct CDR3 sequences; around a third are singletons. The receptor comes from a newborn girl in good health. This chain uses TRBV3-1 with TRBJ2-7, with unresolved D. Sample: cord blood. The CDR3: CVSSHLSAYEQYF. CDR3 DNA sequence: TGTGTCAGCAGCCACCTGTCGGCCTACGAGCAGTACTTC.